The subject of this entry is one T cell receptor (beta chain). What it recognizes is unknown. The data derive from a study of T cell responses to AZD1222 COVID-19 vaccine. Second doses that came at about 4 or about 12 weeks were put together. The V gene's germline CDR1 is MDHEN and CDR2 SYDVKM. The CDR3 is 16 residues long. V lost 5 bases and J lost 7, with 22 bases in between. Sequencing was performed with immunoSEQ multiplex PCR; in TCRdb, only in-frame clones are kept and a portion is missing. The sample has about 90,000 clones, around 89% seen once. Study outcomes and limitations: Regions left unmutated in variants are reportedly the target of nearly half of spike-specific TCRs.

The rearrangement joins TRBV28 to TRBJ2-3; the D gene is possibly TRBD2 (7 bases). This clonotype was obtained from an adult who received the AZD1222 COVID-19 vaccine. The specimen was peripheral blood, collected 28 days after the second AZD1222 dose. The CDR3 DNA is TGTGCCAGCAGTCCAACGGGGGGCGGGGCGGGATATACGCAGTATTTT. Residues: CASSPTGGGAGYTQYF.